This T cell receptor (beta chain) appears in the sequencing data of a study of immune evolution from preneoplasia to lung adenocarcinoma. Repertoires were generated with immunoSEQ multiplex PCR, while TCRdb's copy carries only in-frame clones and drops some. The sample carries under 7,500 clones, more than 75% recorded once. V was pared by 3 bases and J by 3 bases, with 8 bases of the junction left unmatched. CDR3 length equals 15 residues. Germline V gene sequence: CDR1 SGDLS, CDR2 YYNGEE. Study-level points and caveats: From normal lung to invasive adenocarcinoma, top clone frequencies appeared to decrease. T cell clonality was higher in KRAS-mutant than EGFR-mutant or wild-type nodules.

Worth noting for this clone: Its specificity is unknown.

Sequences were obtained from FFPE minimally invasive lung adenocarcinoma tissue. This sequence originates from a person between 70 and 80 years old with lung adenocarcinoma. The chain carries TRBV9 and TRBJ1-2; TRBD1 agrees at 7 bases. CDR3 DNA sequence: TGTGCCAGCAGCGCACGTGCCGGGACAGACTATGGCTACACCTTC. This translates into CASSARAGTDYGYTF.